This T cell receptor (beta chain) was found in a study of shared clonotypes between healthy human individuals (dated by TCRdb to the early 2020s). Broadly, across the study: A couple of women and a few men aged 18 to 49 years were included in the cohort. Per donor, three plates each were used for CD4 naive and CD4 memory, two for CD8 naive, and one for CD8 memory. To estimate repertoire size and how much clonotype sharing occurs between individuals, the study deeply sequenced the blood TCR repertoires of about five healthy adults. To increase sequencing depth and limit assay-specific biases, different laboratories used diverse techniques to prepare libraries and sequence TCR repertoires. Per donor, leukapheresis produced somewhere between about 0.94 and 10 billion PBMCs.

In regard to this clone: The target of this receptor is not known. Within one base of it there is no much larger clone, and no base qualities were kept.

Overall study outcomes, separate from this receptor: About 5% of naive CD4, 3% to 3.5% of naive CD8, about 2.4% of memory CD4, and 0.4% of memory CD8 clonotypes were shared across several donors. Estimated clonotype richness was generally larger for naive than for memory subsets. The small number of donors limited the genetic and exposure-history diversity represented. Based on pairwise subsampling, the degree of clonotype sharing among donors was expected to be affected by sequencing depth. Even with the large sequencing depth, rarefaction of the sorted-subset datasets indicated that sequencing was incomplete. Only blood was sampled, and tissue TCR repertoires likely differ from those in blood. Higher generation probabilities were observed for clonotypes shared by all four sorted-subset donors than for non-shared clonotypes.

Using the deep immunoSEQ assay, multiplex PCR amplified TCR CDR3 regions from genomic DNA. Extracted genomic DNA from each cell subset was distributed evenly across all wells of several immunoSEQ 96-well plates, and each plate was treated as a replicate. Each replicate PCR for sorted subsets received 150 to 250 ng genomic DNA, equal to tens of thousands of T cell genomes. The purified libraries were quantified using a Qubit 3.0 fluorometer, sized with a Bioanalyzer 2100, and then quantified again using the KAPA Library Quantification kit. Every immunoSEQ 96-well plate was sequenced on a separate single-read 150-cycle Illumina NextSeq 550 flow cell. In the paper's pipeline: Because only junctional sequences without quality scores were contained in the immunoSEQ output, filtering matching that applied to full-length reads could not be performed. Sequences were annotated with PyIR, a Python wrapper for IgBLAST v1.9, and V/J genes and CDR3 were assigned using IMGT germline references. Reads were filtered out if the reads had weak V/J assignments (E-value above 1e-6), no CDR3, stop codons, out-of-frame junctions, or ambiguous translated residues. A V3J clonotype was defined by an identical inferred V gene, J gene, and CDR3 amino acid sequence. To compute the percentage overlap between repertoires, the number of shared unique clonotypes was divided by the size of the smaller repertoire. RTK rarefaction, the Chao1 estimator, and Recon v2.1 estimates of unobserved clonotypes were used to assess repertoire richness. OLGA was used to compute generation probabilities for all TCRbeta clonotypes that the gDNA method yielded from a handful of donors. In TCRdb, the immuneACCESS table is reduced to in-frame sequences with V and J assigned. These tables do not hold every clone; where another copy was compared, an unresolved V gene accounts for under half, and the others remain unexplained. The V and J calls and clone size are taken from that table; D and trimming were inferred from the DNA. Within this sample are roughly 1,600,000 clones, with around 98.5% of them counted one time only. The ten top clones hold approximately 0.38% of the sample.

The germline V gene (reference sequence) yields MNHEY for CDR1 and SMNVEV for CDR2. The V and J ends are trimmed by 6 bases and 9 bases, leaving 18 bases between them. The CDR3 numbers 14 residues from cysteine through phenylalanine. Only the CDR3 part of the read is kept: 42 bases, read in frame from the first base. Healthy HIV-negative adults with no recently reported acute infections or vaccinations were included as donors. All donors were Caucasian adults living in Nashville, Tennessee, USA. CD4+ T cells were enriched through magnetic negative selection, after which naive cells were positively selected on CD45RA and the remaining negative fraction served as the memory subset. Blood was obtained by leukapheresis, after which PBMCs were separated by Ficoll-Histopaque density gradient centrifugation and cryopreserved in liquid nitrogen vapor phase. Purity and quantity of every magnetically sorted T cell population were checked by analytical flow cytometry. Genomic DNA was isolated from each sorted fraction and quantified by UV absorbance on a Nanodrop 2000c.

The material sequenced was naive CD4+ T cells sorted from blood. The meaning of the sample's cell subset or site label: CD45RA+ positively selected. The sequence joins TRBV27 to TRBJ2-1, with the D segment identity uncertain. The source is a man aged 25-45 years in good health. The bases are TGTGCCAGCAGGCCTTTGGGGTTAGACGGTGAGCAGTTCTTC. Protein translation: CASRPLGLDGEQFF.